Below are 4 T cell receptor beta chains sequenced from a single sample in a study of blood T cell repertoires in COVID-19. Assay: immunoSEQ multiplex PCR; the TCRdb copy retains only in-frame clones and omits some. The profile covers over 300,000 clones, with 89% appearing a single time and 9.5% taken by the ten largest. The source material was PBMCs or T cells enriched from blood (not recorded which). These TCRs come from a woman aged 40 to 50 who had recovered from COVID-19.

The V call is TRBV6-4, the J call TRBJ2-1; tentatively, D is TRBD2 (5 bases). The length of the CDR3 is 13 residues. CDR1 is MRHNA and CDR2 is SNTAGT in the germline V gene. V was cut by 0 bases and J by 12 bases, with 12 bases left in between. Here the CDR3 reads CASSDSPGNRQFF. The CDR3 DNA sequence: TGTGCCAGCAGTGACTCGCCGGGGAATAGGCAGTTCTTC.

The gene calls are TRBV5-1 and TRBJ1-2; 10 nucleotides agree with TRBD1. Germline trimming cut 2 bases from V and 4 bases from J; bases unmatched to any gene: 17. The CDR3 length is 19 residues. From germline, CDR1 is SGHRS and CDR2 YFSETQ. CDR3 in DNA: TGCGCCAGCAGCTTAGTTTCCCCCGGGACAGGGGCCGGTGGCTATGGCTACACCTTC. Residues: CASSLVSPGTGAGGYGYTF.

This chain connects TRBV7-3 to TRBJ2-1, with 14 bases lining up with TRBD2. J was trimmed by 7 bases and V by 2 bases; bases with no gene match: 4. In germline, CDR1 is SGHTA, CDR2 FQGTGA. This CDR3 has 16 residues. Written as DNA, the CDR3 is TGTGCCAGCAGCTTACACCGGACTAGCGGGAGGAATGAGCAGTTCTTC. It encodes CASSLHRTSGRNEQFF.

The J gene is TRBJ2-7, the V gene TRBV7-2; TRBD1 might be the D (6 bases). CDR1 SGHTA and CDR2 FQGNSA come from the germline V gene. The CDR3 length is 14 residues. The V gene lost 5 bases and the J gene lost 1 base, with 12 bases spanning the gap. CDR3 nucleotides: TGTGCCAGCAGCCAGGGGTCTTCTTCCTACGAGCAGTACTTC. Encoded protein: CASSQGSSSYEQYF.